This T cell receptor (beta chain) was identified in a study of beta chain features in type 1 diabetes. Looking at the study overall: Across all samples, fewer than 120,000,000 sorted cells were examined. Study-wide points: Researchers could not determine here whether HLA type influences TCRB rearrangement. TCRB CDR3 length was moderately but significantly reduced in all four CD4+ subsets of Type 1 diabetes patients. At VDJ recombination sites, type 1 diabetes patients had fewer insertions and more deleted nucleotides.

Trimming cost V 6 bases and J 6 bases; bases outside gene matches: 5. This CDR3 region has 12 residues. Germline CDR1 GTSNPN, CDR2 SVGIG (reference sequence). Via CD45RO/CCR7/CD25/CD127/CD95/CD27, cells of the CD4+ naive, central memory, regulatory and stem cell-like memory subsets were sorted. Of note for this clone: The antigen remains unidentified.

The entirety of the isolated RNA underwent reverse transcription, so expressed TCRB transcripts were sequenced. Assay used: immunoSEQ multiplex PCR; TCRdb lists only in-frame clones, some missing. The sample has hundreds of thousands of clones; over 11% are singletons. Sequencing was carried out using naive CD4+ T cells from blood. This receptor was identified in a young man with type 1 diabetes. V usage is TRBV30 and J usage is TRBJ1-2, with 9 bases lining up with TRBD1. For the CDR3, the DNA is TGTGCCTGCCGGGACAGGGTGGATGGCTACACCTTC. Protein product: CACRDRVDGYTF.